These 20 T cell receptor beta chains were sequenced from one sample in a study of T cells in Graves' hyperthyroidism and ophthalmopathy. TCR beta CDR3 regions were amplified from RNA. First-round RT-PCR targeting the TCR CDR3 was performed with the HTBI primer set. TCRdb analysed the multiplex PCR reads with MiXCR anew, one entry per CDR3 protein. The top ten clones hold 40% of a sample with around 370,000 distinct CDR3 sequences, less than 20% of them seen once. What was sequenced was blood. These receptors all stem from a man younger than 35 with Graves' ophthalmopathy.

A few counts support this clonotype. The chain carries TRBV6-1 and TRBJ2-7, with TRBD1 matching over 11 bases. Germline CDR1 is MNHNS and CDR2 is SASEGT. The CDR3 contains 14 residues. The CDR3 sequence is CAAKGQGERYEQYF. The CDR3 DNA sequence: TGTGCAGCAAAGGGACAGGGGGAACGTTACGAGCAGTACTTC.

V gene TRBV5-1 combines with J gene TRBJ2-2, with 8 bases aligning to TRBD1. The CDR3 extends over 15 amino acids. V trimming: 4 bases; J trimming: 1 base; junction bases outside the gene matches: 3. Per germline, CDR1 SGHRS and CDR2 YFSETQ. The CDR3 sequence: CASSETGVNTGELFF. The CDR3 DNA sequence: TGCGCCAGCAGCGAGACAGGGGTGAACACCGGGGAGCTGTTTTTT. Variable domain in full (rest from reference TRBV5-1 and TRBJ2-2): KAGVTQTPRYLIKTRGQQVTLSCSPISGHRSVSWYQQTPGQGLQFLFEYFSETQRNKGNFPGRFSGRQFSNSRSEMNVSTLELGDSALYLCASSETGVNTGELFFGEGSRLTVL.

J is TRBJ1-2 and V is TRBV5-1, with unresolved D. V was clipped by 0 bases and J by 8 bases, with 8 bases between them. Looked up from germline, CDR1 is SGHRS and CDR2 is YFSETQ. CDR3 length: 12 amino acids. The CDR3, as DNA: TGCGCCAGCAGCTTGGAAGGGCGCGGCTACACCTTC. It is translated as CASSLEGRGYTF.

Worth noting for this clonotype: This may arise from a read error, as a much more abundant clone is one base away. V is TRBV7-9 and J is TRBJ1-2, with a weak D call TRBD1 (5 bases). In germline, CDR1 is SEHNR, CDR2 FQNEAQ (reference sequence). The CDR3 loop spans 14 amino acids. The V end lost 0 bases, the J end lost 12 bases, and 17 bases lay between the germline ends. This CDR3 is CASSLAGTKSLHTF. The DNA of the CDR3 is TGTGCCAGCAGCTTAGCTGGGACCAAATCCCTCCACACCTTC.

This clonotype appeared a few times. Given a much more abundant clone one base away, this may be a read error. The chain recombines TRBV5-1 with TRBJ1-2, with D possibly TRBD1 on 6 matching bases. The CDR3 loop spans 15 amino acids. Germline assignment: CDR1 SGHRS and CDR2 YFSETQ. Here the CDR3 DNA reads TGTGCCAGCCGCCCATCCCCCGGACAGAACTATGGCTACACCTTC. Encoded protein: CASRPSPGQNYGYTF.

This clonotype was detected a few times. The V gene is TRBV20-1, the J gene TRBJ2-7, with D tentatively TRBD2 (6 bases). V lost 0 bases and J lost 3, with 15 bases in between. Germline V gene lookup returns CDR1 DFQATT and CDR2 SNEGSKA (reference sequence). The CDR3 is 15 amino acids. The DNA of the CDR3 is TGCAGTGCTAGAGATAGTGGTGGGGGGTACTACGAGCAGTACTTC. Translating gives CSARDSGGGYYEQYF.

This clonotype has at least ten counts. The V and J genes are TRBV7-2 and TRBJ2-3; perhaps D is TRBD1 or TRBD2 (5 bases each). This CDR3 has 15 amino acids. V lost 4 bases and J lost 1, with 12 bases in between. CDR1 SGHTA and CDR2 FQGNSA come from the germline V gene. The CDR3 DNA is TGTGCCAGCAGCTCCTCAAGGGGAGGCACAGATACGCAGTATTTT. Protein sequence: CASSSSRGGTDTQYF.

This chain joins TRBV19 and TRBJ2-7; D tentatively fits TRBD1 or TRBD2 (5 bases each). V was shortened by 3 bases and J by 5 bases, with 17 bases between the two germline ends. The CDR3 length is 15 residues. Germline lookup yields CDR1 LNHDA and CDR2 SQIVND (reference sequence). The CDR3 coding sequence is TGTGCCAGTAGTATTCGGACACTAGACATCCACGAGCAGTACTTC. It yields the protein CASSIRTLDIHEQYF. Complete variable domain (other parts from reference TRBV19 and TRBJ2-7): DGGITQSPKYLFRKEGQNVTLSCEQNLNHDAMYWYRQDPGQGLRLIYYSQIVNDFQKGDIAEGYSVSREKKESFPLTVTSAQKNPTAFYLCASSIRTLDIHEQYFGPGTRLTVT.

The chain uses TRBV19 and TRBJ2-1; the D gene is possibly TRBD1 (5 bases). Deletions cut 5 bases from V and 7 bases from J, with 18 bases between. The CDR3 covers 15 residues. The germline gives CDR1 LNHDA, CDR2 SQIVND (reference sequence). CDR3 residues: CASSSPRQGRNEQFF. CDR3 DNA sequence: TGTGCCAGTAGTTCCCCGAGGCAGGGTAGGAATGAGCAGTTCTTC. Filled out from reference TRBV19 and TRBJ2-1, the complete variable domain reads DGGITQSPKYLFRKEGQNVTLSCEQNLNHDAMYWYRQDPGQGLRLIYYSQIVNDFQKGDIAEGYSVSREKKESFPLTVTSAQKNPTAFYLCASSSPRQGRNEQFFGPGTRLTVL.

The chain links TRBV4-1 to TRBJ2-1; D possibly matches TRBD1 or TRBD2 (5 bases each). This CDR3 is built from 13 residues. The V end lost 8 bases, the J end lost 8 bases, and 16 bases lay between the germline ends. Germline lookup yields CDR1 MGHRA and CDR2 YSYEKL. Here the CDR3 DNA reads TGCGCCAGCGGTTCAGGGCCCGGGGATGAGCAGTTCTTC. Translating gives CASGSGPGDEQFF.

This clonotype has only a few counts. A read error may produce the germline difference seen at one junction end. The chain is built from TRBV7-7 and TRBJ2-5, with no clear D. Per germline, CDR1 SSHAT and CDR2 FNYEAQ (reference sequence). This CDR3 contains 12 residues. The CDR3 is CASSPRSRTQYF. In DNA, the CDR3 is TGTGCTAGCAGCCCCAGGTCGAGGACCCAGTACTTC.

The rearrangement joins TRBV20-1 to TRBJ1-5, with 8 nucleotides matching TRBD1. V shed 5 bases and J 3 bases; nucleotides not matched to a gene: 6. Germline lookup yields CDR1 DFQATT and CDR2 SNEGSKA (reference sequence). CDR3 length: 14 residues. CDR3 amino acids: CSARTGKNNQPQHF. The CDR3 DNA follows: TGCAGTGCTCGGACAGGGAAGAACAATCAGCCCCAGCATTTT.

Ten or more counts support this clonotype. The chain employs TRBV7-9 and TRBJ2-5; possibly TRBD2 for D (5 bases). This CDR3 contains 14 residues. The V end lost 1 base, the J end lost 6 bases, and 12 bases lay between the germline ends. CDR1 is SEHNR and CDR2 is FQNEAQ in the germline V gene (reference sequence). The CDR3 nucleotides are TGTGCCAGCAGCTTAGATGGGGAGTTAAAGACCCAGTACTTC. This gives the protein CASSLDGELKTQYF.

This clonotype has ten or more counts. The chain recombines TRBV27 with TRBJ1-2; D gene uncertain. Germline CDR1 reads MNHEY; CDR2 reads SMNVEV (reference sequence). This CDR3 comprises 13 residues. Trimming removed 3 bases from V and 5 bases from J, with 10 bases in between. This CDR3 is CASSFGRSYGYTF. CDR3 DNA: TGTGCCAGCAGTTTCGGAAGAAGTTATGGCTACACCTTC.

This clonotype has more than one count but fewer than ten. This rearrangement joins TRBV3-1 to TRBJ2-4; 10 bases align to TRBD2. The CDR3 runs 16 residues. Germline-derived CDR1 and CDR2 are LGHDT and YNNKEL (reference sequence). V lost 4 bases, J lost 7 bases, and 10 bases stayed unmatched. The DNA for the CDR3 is TGTGCCAGCAGCCTAGACGGACTAGCGGCGGGGAACATTCAGTACTTC. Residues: CASSLDGLAAGNIQYF.

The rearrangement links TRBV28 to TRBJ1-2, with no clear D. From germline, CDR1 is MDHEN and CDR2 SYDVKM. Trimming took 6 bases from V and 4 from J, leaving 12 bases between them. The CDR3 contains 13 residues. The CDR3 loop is CASSRKMGYGYTF. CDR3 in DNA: TGTGCCAGCAGCCGTAAGATGGGCTATGGCTACACCTTC.

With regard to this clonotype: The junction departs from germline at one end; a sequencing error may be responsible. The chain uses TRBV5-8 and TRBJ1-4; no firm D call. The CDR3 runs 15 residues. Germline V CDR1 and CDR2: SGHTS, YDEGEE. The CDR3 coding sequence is TGTGCCAGCAGCTTGGGGGCAAGCTCCCCTGAAAAACTGTCTTTT. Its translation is CASSLGASSPEKLSF.

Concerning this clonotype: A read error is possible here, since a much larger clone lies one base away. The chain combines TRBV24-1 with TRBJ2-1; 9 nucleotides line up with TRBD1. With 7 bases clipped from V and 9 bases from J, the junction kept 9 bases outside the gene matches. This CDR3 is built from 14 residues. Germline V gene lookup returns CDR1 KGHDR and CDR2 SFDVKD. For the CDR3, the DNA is TGTGCCACCAGCGAGACAGGGGGGACGGGTGAGCAGTTCTTC. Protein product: CATSETGGTGEQFF.

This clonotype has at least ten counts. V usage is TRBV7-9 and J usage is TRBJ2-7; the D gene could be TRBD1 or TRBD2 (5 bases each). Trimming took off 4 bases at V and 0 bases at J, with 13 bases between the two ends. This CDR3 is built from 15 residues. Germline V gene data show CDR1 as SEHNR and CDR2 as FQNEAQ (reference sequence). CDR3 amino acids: CASSYGDGISYEQYF. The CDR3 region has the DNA TGTGCCAGCAGCTACGGGGACGGGATCTCCTACGAGCAGTACTTC.

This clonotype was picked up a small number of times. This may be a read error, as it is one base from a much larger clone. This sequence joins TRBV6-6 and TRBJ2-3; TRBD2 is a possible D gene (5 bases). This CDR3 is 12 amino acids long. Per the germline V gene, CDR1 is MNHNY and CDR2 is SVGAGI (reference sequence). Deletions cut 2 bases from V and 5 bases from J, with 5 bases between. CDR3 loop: CASSYEGDTQYF. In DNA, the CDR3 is TGTGCCAGCAGTTACGAGGGAGATACGCAGTATTTT.